This is a list of T cell receptor beta chains from one sample in a study of CD8+ T cells in alopecia areata. The data were produced by immunoSEQ multiplex PCR, yet TCRdb's version contains in-frame clones alone and is incomplete. The table lists 140,000 to 150,000 clones, roughly 50% of them singletons, with more than 15% in the top ten. This specimen was CD8+ T cells sorted from blood, taken at week 4, from a patient treated with tofacitinib. The receptors shown here come from a human donor with alopecia areata. Each CDR3 is given with its conserved first and last residue. Fields, in order: CDR3 DNA, CDR3 protein, clone size, D gene, V gene, J gene. The D gene is left open where the match is weak. A clone size is listed for some rows: how often the clone was seen (once, few, many), or a class if it is expanded.

cdr3_nt: TGCAGCGTTGACTTTGACAGGACAGAGACCCAGTACTTC; cdr3_aa: CSVDFDRTETQYF; clone_size: once; d_call: .; v_call: TRBV29-1; j_call: TRBJ2-5
cdr3_nt: TGTGCCAGCAGCGGGACAGGGGAGCGCCAAGAGACCCAGTACTTC; cdr3_aa: CASSGTGERQETQYF; clone_size: .; d_call: TRBD1; v_call: TRBV2; j_call: TRBJ2-5
cdr3_nt: TGTGCCAGCAGTTTAACGGGAGCTAATGAAAAACTGTTTTTT; cdr3_aa: CASSLTGANEKLFF; clone_size: .; d_call: .; v_call: TRBV27; j_call: TRBJ1-4
cdr3_nt: TGTGCCACCACATCCTACAATGAGCAGTTCTTC; cdr3_aa: CATTSYNEQFF; clone_size: .; d_call: .; v_call: TRBV27; j_call: TRBJ2-1
cdr3_nt: TGTGCCAGCAGCTTAGTGGACAGGGGAGGCACCGGGGAGCTGTTTTTT; cdr3_aa: CASSLVDRGGTGELFF; clone_size: .; d_call: TRBD1; v_call: TRBV7-9; j_call: TRBJ2-2
cdr3_nt: TGTGCCTGCACCTGGGACCCTGGCACTGAAGCTTTCTTT; cdr3_aa: CACTWDPGTEAFF; clone_size: .; d_call: .; v_call: TRBV30; j_call: TRBJ1-1
cdr3_nt: TGTGCCGGGGTTGGGCAGGGGACTGAAGCTTTCTTT; cdr3_aa: CAGVGQGTEAFF; clone_size: .; d_call: .; v_call: TRBV30; j_call: TRBJ1-1
cdr3_nt: TGCGCCAGCAGTGAGACCCGGGACAGCTATGGCTACACCTTC; cdr3_aa: CASSETRDSYGYTF; clone_size: .; d_call: TRBD1; v_call: TRBV10-2; j_call: TRBJ1-2
cdr3_nt: TGTGCCAGCAGTTTAGTATCCAGGGCACCGGGGCAGTTCTTC; cdr3_aa: CASSLVSRAPGQFF; clone_size: .; d_call: .; v_call: TRBV27; j_call: TRBJ2-1
cdr3_nt: TGTGCCAGCAGCCTGGGGCGCGAGCAGTACTTC; cdr3_aa: CASSLGREQYF; clone_size: .; d_call: .; v_call: TRBV7-2; j_call: TRBJ2-7
cdr3_nt: TGTGCCAGCAGCGTAGGTACAGGGGGCCTTGAGACCCAGTACTTC; cdr3_aa: CASSVGTGGLETQYF; clone_size: .; d_call: TRBD1; v_call: TRBV9; j_call: TRBJ2-5
cdr3_nt: TGCAGCGCCGTGGGCGGGGGGTTCACCGGGGAGCTGTTTTTT; cdr3_aa: CSAVGGGFTGELFF; clone_size: few; d_call: TRBD2; v_call: TRBV29-1; j_call: TRBJ2-2
cdr3_nt: TGTGCCAGCAGCGTAGGGTCCCCAGATACGCAGTATTTT; cdr3_aa: CASSVGSPDTQYF; clone_size: many; d_call: .; v_call: TRBV9; j_call: TRBJ2-3
cdr3_nt: TGCAGCGTTGAAGACAGGGCCCAAGAGACCCAGTACTTC; cdr3_aa: CSVEDRAQETQYF; clone_size: .; d_call: .; v_call: TRBV29-1; j_call: TRBJ2-5
cdr3_nt: TGCGCCAGCAGCTTGGAAGGGGAGACGGGCGGCGAGCAGTACTTC; cdr3_aa: CASSLEGETGGEQYF; clone_size: .; d_call: .; v_call: TRBV5-1; j_call: TRBJ2-7
cdr3_nt: TGCAGCCCTTGGGACAGGGGGACGGGCACTGAAGCTTTCTTT; cdr3_aa: CSPWDRGTGTEAFF; clone_size: .; d_call: TRBD1; v_call: TRBV29-1; j_call: TRBJ1-1
cdr3_nt: TGTGCCAGCAGCCCCGGACAGGGGGCGCGCAATGAGCAGTTCTTC; cdr3_aa: CASSPGQGARNEQFF; clone_size: .; d_call: TRBD1; v_call: TRBV2; j_call: TRBJ2-1
cdr3_nt: TGTGCCAGCAGCTTGGATCAGAGCTCCTACGAGCAGTACTTC; cdr3_aa: CASSLDQSSYEQYF; clone_size: .; d_call: .; v_call: TRBV13; j_call: TRBJ2-7
cdr3_nt: TGCAGCGCTGACGGGGGAGGTCGCTACAATGAGCAGTTCTTC; cdr3_aa: CSADGGGRYNEQFF; clone_size: many; d_call: .; v_call: TRBV29-1; j_call: TRBJ2-1
cdr3_nt: TGTGCCAGCAGCTTGGACGGCAGCACAGATACGCAGTATTTT; cdr3_aa: CASSLDGSTDTQYF; clone_size: .; d_call: .; v_call: TRBV13; j_call: TRBJ2-3
cdr3_nt: TGTGCCAGCAGCGTAGACGATACTGGGGCCAACGTCCTGACTTTC; cdr3_aa: CASSVDDTGANVLTF; clone_size: .; d_call: .; v_call: TRBV9; j_call: TRBJ2-6
cdr3_nt: TGTGCCAGCAGTTTATCAGCCGGGGAGGTTCATCAGCCCCAGCATTTT; cdr3_aa: CASSLSAGEVHQPQHF; clone_size: .; d_call: .; v_call: TRBV27; j_call: TRBJ1-5
cdr3_nt: TGTGCCAGCAGCTCAACGGACAGCAATCAGCCCCAGCATTTT; cdr3_aa: CASSSTDSNQPQHF; clone_size: few; d_call: .; v_call: TRBV7-9; j_call: TRBJ1-5
cdr3_nt: TGTGCCAGCAGCTTAATGGGAGGGAACACCGGGGAGCTGTTTTTT; cdr3_aa: CASSLMGGNTGELFF; clone_size: .; d_call: .; v_call: TRBV11-1; j_call: TRBJ2-2
cdr3_nt: TGTGCCAGCAGCGTTACATCCAGCCCGGAGACCCAGTACTTC; cdr3_aa: CASSVTSSPETQYF; clone_size: .; d_call: .; v_call: TRBV9; j_call: TRBJ2-5
cdr3_nt: TGCGCCAGCAGTAGCAGGGACGGCAATCAGCCCCAGCATTTT; cdr3_aa: CASSSRDGNQPQHF; clone_size: .; d_call: .; v_call: TRBV4-1; j_call: TRBJ1-5
cdr3_nt: TGCAGCGTTGACGTAGCGGGGGTCAACACCGGGGAGCTGTTTTTT; cdr3_aa: CSVDVAGVNTGELFF; clone_size: few; d_call: TRBD2; v_call: TRBV29-1; j_call: TRBJ2-2
cdr3_nt: TGTGCCATCGCCCAGGGGTCCTCCTACGAGCAGTACTTC; cdr3_aa: CAIAQGSSYEQYF; clone_size: .; d_call: .; v_call: TRBV6-5; j_call: TRBJ2-7
cdr3_nt: TGTGCCAGCAGCTTAGGGGATCAGCCCCAGCATTTT; cdr3_aa: CASSLGDQPQHF; clone_size: few; d_call: .; v_call: TRBV7-9; j_call: TRBJ1-5
cdr3_nt: TGTGCCAGCAGCTTAATCCCCCCCCACCACAATGAGCAGTTCTTC; cdr3_aa: CASSLIPPHHNEQFF; clone_size: .; d_call: .; v_call: TRBV11-2; j_call: TRBJ2-1
cdr3_nt: TGTGCCAGCAGCGGGTGGGACAGGGGGCAGGACTATGGCTACACCTTC; cdr3_aa: CASSGWDRGQDYGYTF; clone_size: few; d_call: TRBD1; v_call: TRBV9; j_call: TRBJ1-2
cdr3_nt: TGCGCCAGCAGCCAGGTCGACAGGAACAATGAGCAGTTCTTC; cdr3_aa: CASSQVDRNNEQFF; clone_size: .; d_call: .; v_call: TRBV4-1; j_call: TRBJ2-1
cdr3_nt: TGTGCCAGCAGCTGGGGCCGGGGGGCCTACGAGCAGTACTTC; cdr3_aa: CASSWGRGAYEQYF; clone_size: .; d_call: TRBD2; v_call: TRBV13; j_call: TRBJ2-7
cdr3_nt: TGCGCCAGCAGCGAGACAGGGGCCTACGAGCAGTACTTC; cdr3_aa: CASSETGAYEQYF; clone_size: few; d_call: TRBD1; v_call: TRBV5-1; j_call: TRBJ2-7
cdr3_nt: TGTGCCAGCGGCAACAGGGGCCCCCAGCATTTT; cdr3_aa: CASGNRGPQHF; clone_size: .; d_call: TRBD1; v_call: TRBV11-2; j_call: TRBJ1-5
cdr3_nt: TGTGCCAGCAGTTACTCGGCGGGCATGAACACTGAAGCTTTCTTT; cdr3_aa: CASSYSAGMNTEAFF; clone_size: .; d_call: .; v_call: TRBV6-5; j_call: TRBJ1-1
cdr3_nt: TGCAGCGTCTTATCCCTAGCGGGGGGGACCGGGGAGCTGTTTTTT; cdr3_aa: CSVLSLAGGTGELFF; clone_size: .; d_call: TRBD2; v_call: TRBV29-1; j_call: TRBJ2-2
cdr3_nt: TGCAGCGTCGATGACGCCGGGGAGACCCAGTACTTC; cdr3_aa: CSVDDAGETQYF; clone_size: .; d_call: .; v_call: TRBV29-1; j_call: TRBJ2-5
cdr3_nt: TGCAGCGTATCATCGGTGTCCGGGACAGGGACCTACGAGCAGTACTTC; cdr3_aa: CSVSSVSGTGTYEQYF; clone_size: .; d_call: TRBD1; v_call: TRBV29-1; j_call: TRBJ2-7
cdr3_nt: TGTGCCAGCAGCTTGGACCGGGCAGGGTGGAATTCACCCCTCCACTTT; cdr3_aa: CASSLDRAGWNSPLHF; clone_size: few; d_call: .; v_call: TRBV7-9; j_call: TRBJ1-6
cdr3_nt: TGTGCCAGCAGTTACTCCGGGTTGGAGACCCAGTACTTC; cdr3_aa: CASSYSGLETQYF; clone_size: .; d_call: .; v_call: TRBV6-5; j_call: TRBJ2-5
cdr3_nt: TGTGCCAGCAGTGTAACAGGGAACTATGGCTACACCTTC; cdr3_aa: CASSVTGNYGYTF; clone_size: .; d_call: .; v_call: TRBV6-5; j_call: TRBJ1-2
cdr3_nt: TGCAGCGTTGAATTGGACAGGGCAGGGTATGGCTACACCTTC; cdr3_aa: CSVELDRAGYGYTF; clone_size: few; d_call: TRBD1; v_call: TRBV29-1; j_call: TRBJ1-2
cdr3_nt: TGTGCCAGCAGTACACAGGGGAAAATGAGACAGCCCCAGCATTTT; cdr3_aa: CASSTQGKMRQPQHF; clone_size: .; d_call: TRBD1; v_call: TRBV27; j_call: TRBJ1-5
cdr3_nt: TGCGCCAGCAGAAGTAGCGGGGGGTCTAGCACAGATACGCAGTATTTT; cdr3_aa: CASRSSGGSSTDTQYF; clone_size: .; d_call: TRBD2; v_call: TRBV5-1; j_call: TRBJ2-3
cdr3_nt: TGTGCCAGCAGCCAAGAGGCGGGACAGTTTAATGAAAAACTGTTTTTT; cdr3_aa: CASSQEAGQFNEKLFF; clone_size: .; d_call: TRBD1; v_call: TRBV4-2; j_call: TRBJ1-4
cdr3_nt: TGTGCCAGCAGCCAACTCCCTCCGGGACTAGCGGGGGTTACGCAGTATTTT; cdr3_aa: CASSQLPPGLAGVTQYF; clone_size: few; d_call: TRBD2; v_call: TRBV14; j_call: TRBJ2-3
cdr3_nt: TGTGCCAGCAGCTCCTGGACTAGCGGGGAGAAAGAGACCCAGTACTTC; cdr3_aa: CASSSWTSGEKETQYF; clone_size: .; d_call: TRBD2; v_call: TRBV7-9; j_call: TRBJ2-5
cdr3_nt: TGTGCCTGGAGTGGGGGCCTGGGGACTGAAGCTTTCTTT; cdr3_aa: CAWSGGLGTEAFF; clone_size: few; d_call: .; v_call: TRBV30; j_call: TRBJ1-1
cdr3_nt: TGTGCCAGCAGTCATACCATAGACCGGGACACCTACGAGCAGTACTTC; cdr3_aa: CASSHTIDRDTYEQYF; clone_size: many; d_call: .; v_call: TRBV7-9; j_call: TRBJ2-7
cdr3_nt: TGTGCCAGCAGCGTAGCGGGGGGACCCTACGAGCAGTACTTC; cdr3_aa: CASSVAGGPYEQYF; clone_size: .; d_call: TRBD2; v_call: TRBV9; j_call: TRBJ2-7
cdr3_nt: TGTGCCAGCAGTGAAGGGGGGTCGATCAGCAATCAGCCCCAGCATTTT; cdr3_aa: CASSEGGSISNQPQHF; clone_size: .; d_call: .; v_call: TRBV25-1; j_call: TRBJ1-5
cdr3_nt: TGCAGCGTTGAAGGAGGGGACCCAGCGGGGGTTCCCCAAGAGACCCAGTACTTC; cdr3_aa: CSVEGGDPAGVPQETQYF; clone_size: .; d_call: TRBD2; v_call: TRBV29-1; j_call: TRBJ2-5
cdr3_nt: TGTGCCAGCAGTTTAAGGGCGCCGTTCCCTGGAAACACCATATATTTT; cdr3_aa: CASSLRAPFPGNTIYF; clone_size: few; d_call: .; v_call: TRBV27; j_call: TRBJ1-3